Each of the 25 T cell receptor beta chains below was sequenced from the same sample in a study of T cell responses to AZD1222 COVID-19 vaccine. The protocol was immunoSEQ multiplex PCR, while the TCRdb copy is restricted to in-frame clones and leaves out a portion. In the table there are approximately 100,000 clones, approximately 88% of which are singletons. The sample was peripheral blood, taken on day 0 of MenACWY control vaccination. The receptors originated from an adult in good health.

CDR3 DNA sequence: TGTGCCAGCAGGGTCGACGGAAACTATGGCTACACCTTC. Translating it yields CASRVDGNYGYTF. This chain joins TRBV2 and TRBJ1-2, with D hard to call. In germline, CDR1 is SNHLY, CDR2 FYNNEI. The CDR3 spans 13 residues. With 6 bases removed from V and 2 bases from J, the gap between germline ends came to 10 bases.

V usage is TRBV28 and J usage is TRBJ1-4, with a weak D call TRBD1 (6 bases). The CDR3 covers 16 residues. V shed 6 bases and J shed 2 bases, with 16 bases lying between them. Per the germline V gene, CDR1 is MDHEN and CDR2 is SYDVKM. CDR3 nucleotide sequence: TGTGCCAGCAGCTCTCTATCAGGGGCGACTAATGAAAAACTGTTTTTT. Translating it yields CASSSLSGATNEKLFF.

The gene calls are TRBV4-2 and TRBJ2-3; no definite D call. Trimming removed 0 bases at V and 3 bases at J, with 4 bases between. Germline CDR1 LGHNA, CDR2 YNFKEQ. CDR3 length: 13 amino acids. This CDR3 reads CASSQEGTDTQYF. The CDR3 DNA sequence: TGTGCCAGCAGCCAAGAGGGAACAGATACGCAGTATTTT.

The chain employs TRBV5-1 and TRBJ1-3; maybe TRBD1 (6 bases). CDR3 length: 15 residues. From germline, CDR1 is SGHRS and CDR2 YFSETQ. Trimming took 2 bases from V and 0 from J, leaving 9 bases between them. CDR3 bases: TGCGCCAGCAGCTTCGGAGGGGGCTCTGGAAACACCATATATTTT. Residues: CASSFGGGSGNTIYF. Full variable domain (remainder filled in from reference TRBV5-1 and TRBJ1-3): KAGVTQTPRYLIKTRGQQVTLSCSPISGHRSVSWYQQTPGQGLQFLFEYFSETQRNKGNFPGRFSGRQFSNSRSEMNVSTLELGDSALYLCASSFGGGSGNTIYFGEGSWLTVV.

V usage is TRBV28 and J usage is TRBJ2-1; TRBD1 aligns across 8 bases. The CDR3 length is 15 residues. V lost 6 bases, J lost 0 bases, and 4 bases stayed unmatched. The V gene's germline CDR1 is MDHEN and CDR2 SYDVKM. The CDR3 protein is CASRTTGGSYNEQFF. The CDR3 nucleotides read TGTGCCAGCAGAACTACAGGGGGCTCCTACAATGAGCAGTTCTTC.

This sequence joins TRBV11-2 and TRBJ1-5; unclear D gene. Germline V gene sequence: CDR1 SGHAT, CDR2 FQNNGV. CDR3 length: 15 amino acids. Between the trimmed V and J ends, which lost 4 bases and 1 base, there was a span of 11 bases. The CDR3 DNA is TGTGCCAGCAGCTGGAACGTCGACAGCAATCAGCCCCAGCATTTT. This translates into CASSWNVDSNQPQHF.

The rearrangement uses TRBV7-3 and TRBJ1-5, with D unresolved. This CDR3 region has 13 residues. CDR1 is SGHTA, CDR2 FQGTGA, per germline. Trimming shortened V by 2 bases and J by 7 bases, and 9 bases separated the two germline ends. CDR3 loop: CASSLQRGQPQHF. For the CDR3, the DNA is TGTGCCAGCAGCTTACAAAGAGGACAGCCCCAGCATTTT.

This clone turned up a few times. The J gene is TRBJ1-6, the V gene TRBV10-3, with unresolved D. V gave up 1 base and J gave up 10 bases, with 8 bases separating them. This CDR3 spans 13 amino acids. Germline CDR1 reads ENHRY; CDR2 reads SYGVKD. CDR3 bases: TGTGCCATCAGTGAGTTGTTGCTCTCACCCCTCCACTTT. Residues: CAISELLLSPLHF.

This clone was seen only a few times. This chain connects TRBV5-1 to TRBJ1-1; no firm D call. The V end was cut by 4 bases, the J end by 4 bases, with 14 bases between. CDR3 size: 14 residues. Germline V lookup: CDR1 SGHRS, CDR2 YFSETQ. CDR3 sequence: CASSADPLGTEAFF. CDR3 sequence (DNA): TGCGCCAGCAGCGCCGACCCCTTAGGCACTGAAGCTTTCTTT.

The rearrangement joins TRBV28 to TRBJ2-5; 9 bases agree with TRBD2. Germline loops: CDR1 MDHEN, CDR2 SYDVKM. V shed 7 bases and J 6 bases; nucleotides not matched to a gene: 12. This CDR3 contains 15 residues. The CDR3 region is CASTSGLAGRKTQYF. CDR3 bases: TGTGCCAGCACCTCGGGGCTAGCGGGGCGAAAGACCCAGTACTTC.

This chain connects TRBV5-1 to TRBJ2-3; D may be TRBD1 (5 bases). The CDR3 has 13 residues. Per germline, CDR1 SGHRS and CDR2 YFSETQ. The V gene lost 2 bases and the J gene lost 4 bases, with 8 bases spanning the gap. The DNA of the CDR3 is TGCGCCAGCAGCTTACAGGACCCAGATACGCAGTATTTT. It translates to CASSLQDPDTQYF.

The V and J genes are TRBV7-3 and TRBJ1-2; unclear D gene. Germline values: CDR1 SGHTA, CDR2 FQGTGA. The CDR3 covers 14 residues. With 8 bases removed from V and 1 base from J, the gap between germline ends came to 14 bases. The CDR3 sequence: CASGRGLLNYGYTF. The CDR3 coding sequence is TGTGCCAGCGGCAGAGGGCTGCTTAACTATGGCTACACCTTC.

The chain recombines TRBV9 with TRBJ1-1; TRBD1 agrees at 12 bases. Germline V gene data show CDR1 as SGDLS and CDR2 as YYNGEE. Unmatched junction bases numbered 10, after V lost 4 bases and J lost 0 bases. This CDR3 region has 18 residues. The CDR3, as DNA: TGTGCCAGCAGCAGCCGGGACAGGGGGCCAGCATTGAACACTGAAGCTTTCTTT. Its protein is CASSSRDRGPALNTEAFF.

The chain has TRBV5-1 and TRBJ1-6; D may be TRBD1 (6 bases). CDR1 is SGHRS, CDR2 YFSETQ, per germline. Trimming shortened V by 2 bases and J by 10 bases, and 16 bases separated the two germline ends. The CDR3 loop spans 15 amino acids. CDR3 DNA: TGCGCCAGCAGCTTCTCGCCGGGGGCGGAATCACCCCTCCACTTT. Protein sequence: CASSFSPGAESPLHF.

This clone has only a few counts. The DNA for the CDR3 is TGTGCCAGCAGCCTACCGTCGCCAGTGGACGAGCAGTACTTC. Residues: CASSLPSPVDEQYF. The chain couples TRBV28 to TRBJ2-7, with D unresolved. Deletions cut 6 bases from V and 5 bases from J, with 17 bases between. Germline CDR1 and CDR2: MDHEN and SYDVKM. The CDR3 runs 14 residues.

The rearrangement joins TRBV5-1 to TRBJ2-7; weak D call: TRBD1 (5 bases). CDR1 SGHRS and CDR2 YFSETQ come from the germline V gene. The CDR3 covers 13 residues. V dropped 0 bases and J dropped 6 bases, with 10 bases sitting between them. CDR3 sequence reads: CASSLGGEREQYF. The CDR3, as DNA: TGCGCCAGCAGCTTGGGGGGCGAACGCGAGCAGTACTTC.

This rearrangement joins TRBV7-3 to TRBJ1-4; D is ambiguous. CDR1 and CDR2 (germline): SGHTA, FQGTGA. This CDR3 contains 15 residues. V shed 3 bases and J shed 0 bases, with 8 bases lying between them. The CDR3, as DNA: TGTGCCAGCAGCTTGGGCAGGACAACTAATGAAAAACTGTTTTTT. This sequence encodes CASSLGRTTNEKLFF.

On this clone itself: The identical CDR3 is also encoded by other nucleotide sequences in the sample. This chain uses TRBV4-1 with TRBJ1-5, with D hard to call. This CDR3 region has 15 residues. Germline V CDR1 and CDR2: MGHRA, YSYEKL. With 1 base removed from V and 0 bases from J, the gap between germline ends came to 7 bases. CDR3 region: CASSQGQYSNQPQHF. The CDR3 DNA reads as TGCGCCAGCAGCCAAGGTCAGTATAGCAATCAGCCCCAGCATTTT.

The chain combines TRBV18 with TRBJ2-3; 13 bases match TRBD2. The V and J ends lost 3 bases and 4 bases, in that order; junction bases with no gene match: 1. The CDR3 length is 15 residues. Germline-derived CDR1 and CDR2 are KGHSH and LQKENI. This CDR3 reads CASSPGLAGPDTQYF. The CDR3 DNA reads as TGTGCCAGCTCACCGGGACTAGCGGGGCCAGATACGCAGTATTTT.

V and J are TRBV5-1 and TRBJ2-7, with D hard to call. The CDR3 runs to 13 residues. The V end was cut by 0 bases, the J end by 5 bases, with 9 bases between. The germline V gene has CDR1 SGHRS and CDR2 YFSETQ. CDR3 nucleotides: TGCGCCAGCAGCTTGGTATTGGGGAACGAGCAGTACTTC. As protein: CASSLVLGNEQYF.

The gene calls are TRBV10-2 and TRBJ1-5, with D possibly matching TRBD1 (6 bases). The CDR3 extends over 17 amino acids. In germline, CDR1 is WSHSY, CDR2 SAAADI. Trimming shortened V by 0 bases and J by 2 bases, and 14 bases separated the two germline ends. CDR3 sequence (DNA): TGCGCCAGCAGTGAGTCGAGGGGGAGGGGGGGCAATCAGCCCCAGCATTTT. Its translation is CASSESRGRGGNQPQHF.

DNA for the CDR3: TGTGCCAGCAGTGACGAACGACAGGCATACCCGATGAACACTGAAGCTTTCTTT. Translating gives CASSDERQAYPMNTEAFF. The rearrangement uses TRBV6-4 and TRBJ1-1; a possible D gene is TRBD1 (6 bases). Trimming stripped 2 bases from V and 0 bases from J, with 19 bases between. The CDR3 has 18 residues. Germline-derived CDR1 and CDR2 are MRHNA and SNTAGT.

This clone has just a few counts. This chain connects TRBV19 to TRBJ1-1; 7 positions agree with TRBD1. This CDR3 is built from 14 residues. The germline V gene encodes CDR1 LNHDA and CDR2 SQIVND (reference sequence). J was trimmed by 1 base and V by 4 bases; bases with no gene match: 3. The CDR3: CASSTQGRNTEAFF. Written as DNA, the CDR3 is TGTGCCAGTAGTACACAGGGGCGGAACACTGAAGCTTTCTTT.

This clone was counted a single time. This rearrangement joins TRBV6-5 to TRBJ2-7; D tentatively reads TRBD1 or TRBD2 (5 bases each). In germline, CDR1 is MNHEY, CDR2 SVGAGI. Between the trimmed V and J ends, which lost 9 bases and 2 bases, there was a span of 20 bases. This CDR3 spans 15 amino acids. The CDR3 coding sequence is TGTGCCAGTTTTGGGCCGGGACCGCTGACCTACGAGCAGTACTTC. Its translation: CASFGPGPLTYEQYF.

This clone was picked up a small number of times. The chain carries TRBV19 and TRBJ2-1; 10 nucleotides match TRBD2. Trimming took 5 bases from V and 8 from J; bases not matched to a gene: 3. CDR3 length: 13 residues. Germline V lookup: CDR1 LNHDA, CDR2 SQIVND (reference sequence). The chain's CDR3 is CASSLAGADEQFF. The CDR3 nucleotides are TGTGCCAGTAGTCTAGCGGGAGCCGATGAGCAGTTCTTC. The full variable domain, with the rest looked up from reference TRBV19 and TRBJ2-1, is DGGITQSPKYLFRKEGQNVTLSCEQNLNHDAMYWYRQDPGQGLRLIYYSQIVNDFQKGDIAEGYSVSREKKESFPLTVTSAQKNPTAFYLCASSLAGADEQFFGPGTRLTVL.